The T cell receptor (beta chain) described here comes from a study of stem cell transplantation in POMP-related autoinflammatory disease. Study overall: Before transplant, CD4+ T cells skewed naive and CD8+ proportions were low.

TCRdb's copy holds only in-frame clones and misses some; the assay was immunoSEQ multiplex PCR. The sample holds tens of thousands of clones, roughly 88% seen once. General study findings and limits: In patients with PRAID, every analyzed T-cell subset tended to show lower diversity and higher clonality.

Looked up from germline, CDR1 is LNHDA and CDR2 is SQIVND (reference sequence). The V gene end was trimmed by 7 bases and the J gene end by 5 bases; junction bases not matched to a gene: 8. The CDR3 extends over 14 amino acids. This clone is a singleton in its sample. Its specificity is not known. V and J are TRBV19 and TRBJ1-2; 9 bases map to TRBD1. This TCR came from a human patient with POMP-related autoinflammation and immune dysregulation (PRAID). Some of the T cells might come from the graft donor. The material was CD4+ T cells from PBMCs, obtained after stem cell transplantation. The CDR3 sequence is CASNPGQGHYGYTF. DNA for the CDR3: TGTGCCAGTAACCCGGGACAGGGTCATTATGGCTACACCTTC.